The 20 T cell receptor beta chains listed next were all sequenced from one sample in a study of shared clonotypes between healthy human individuals. Clones were read by immunoSEQ multiplex PCR, and TCRdb kept only the in-frame ones, dropping some. There are millions of clones in the sample; about 95% occur only once, and around 1.1% lies in the top ten. CD45RO-negative cells were positively selected for CCR7, leaving out terminally differentiated effector memory CD45RA+ cells. Sequenced: naive CD8+ T cells sorted from blood. Receptors originate from a man aged 18 to 29 in good health.

The chain uses TRBV9 and TRBJ1-6, with D uncertain. Germline values: CDR1 SGDLS, CDR2 YYNGEE. V lost 0 bases and J lost 5, with 6 bases in between. The CDR3 is made up of 14 amino acids. CDR3 coding DNA: TGTGCCAGCAGCGTAGTGGGTAATAATTCACCCCTCCACTTT. Its translation: CASSVVGNNSPLHF.

The gene calls are TRBV11-3 and TRBJ2-1, with 10 bases matching TRBD1. The CDR3 has 15 residues. The V segment lost 5 bases and the J segment 7 bases; nucleotides outside the gene matches: 8. The germline CDR1 and CDR2 sequences are SGHNT and YENEEA. CDR3 region: CASSHSGTGVNEQFF. The CDR3 DNA is TGTGCCAGCAGCCATTCCGGGACAGGGGTAAATGAGCAGTTCTTC.

The chain joins TRBV27 to TRBJ2-5, with TRBD2 matching 13 bases. Germline V CDR1 and CDR2: MNHEY, SMNVEV (reference sequence). This CDR3 has 18 amino acids. The V segment lost 1 base and the J segment 0 bases; nucleotides outside the gene matches: 5. The CDR3 reads CASSLLTSGGPDQETQYF. The CDR3 bases are TGTGCCAGCAGTTTATTGACTAGCGGGGGGCCGGACCAAGAGACCCAGTACTTC.

V is TRBV7-2 and J is TRBJ2-3, with 10 bases identical to TRBD2. Germline V gene data show CDR1 as SGHTA and CDR2 as FQGNSA. V was pared by 2 bases and J by 2 bases, with 4 bases of the junction left unmatched. CDR3 length: 16 amino acids. Here the CDR3 DNA reads TGTGCCAGCAGCTTAACTAGCGGGACCTTCACAGATACGCAGTATTTT. It yields the protein CASSLTSGTFTDTQYF.

This rearrangement joins TRBV5-6 to TRBJ2-7, with 10 nucleotides matching TRBD2. V lost 3 bases to trimming and J lost 0 bases; unmatched junction nucleotides: 6. CDR1 and CDR2 (germline): SGHDT, YYEEEE. The CDR3 consists of 16 residues. CDR3 region: CASSSRLAGFSYEQYF. The CDR3 DNA reads TGTGCCAGCAGCTCGAGACTAGCGGGCTTCTCCTACGAGCAGTACTTC. The full variable domain, completed using reference TRBV5-6 and TRBJ2-7, is DAGVTQSPTHLIKTRGQQVTLRCSPKSGHDTVSWYQQALGQGPQFIFQYYEEEERQRGNFPDRFSGHQFPNYSSELNVNALLLGDSALYLCASSSRLAGFSYEQYFGPGTRLTVT.

The chain joins TRBV4-3 to TRBJ1-1; D may be TRBD1 (5 bases). The CDR3 contains 14 residues. The V gene's germline CDR1 is LGHNA and CDR2 YSLEER. V gave up 0 bases and J gave up 4 bases, with 9 bases separating them. CDR3 nucleotides: TGCGCCAGCAGCCAAGATGAAGGGGCCACTGAAGCTTTCTTT. Residues: CASSQDEGATEAFF.

Notes on this clone: Other DNA sequences in this specimen translate into the identical CDR3. This sequence joins TRBV6-5 and TRBJ1-5; D is unresolved. Germline CDR1 and CDR2: MNHEY and SVGAGI. V lost 2 bases, J lost 3 bases, and 8 bases lay in between. The CDR3 is made up of 14 amino acids. The CDR3 DNA reads TGTGCCAGCAGTTACGAAGGTCCCAATCAGCCCCAGCATTTT. This translates into CASSYEGPNQPQHF.

The CDR3 nucleotides read TGTGCCAGCAGTTACGGGTTAGCGGTCTACGAGCAGTACTTC. This codes for CASSYGLAVYEQYF. The chain couples TRBV6-5 to TRBJ2-7, with D possibly TRBD2 on 6 matching bases. Trimming cost V 2 bases and J 3 bases, with 11 bases left between them. Germline V gives CDR1 MNHEY, CDR2 SVGAGI. The CDR3 is made up of 14 amino acids.

CDR3 coding DNA: TGTGCCAGCAGCCCCAGGACAGGGGGGGATGGTGGCTACACCTTC. Protein product: CASSPRTGGDGGYTF. V gene TRBV7-9 combines with J gene TRBJ1-2, with 10 bases matching TRBD1. CDR1 is SEHNR and CDR2 is FQNEAQ in the germline V gene (reference sequence). The V gene end was trimmed by 5 bases and the J gene end by 7 bases; junction bases not matched to a gene: 10. The CDR3 has 15 amino acids.

This clone appeared once. As DNA, the CDR3 is TGTGCCAGCAGCTTTTCCGGGACTAGCGGAGCAGGGGGGGAGCTGTTTTTT. This translates into CASSFSGTSGAGGELFF. V and J are TRBV11-2 and TRBJ2-2, with TRBD2 matching 11 bases. V trimming: 3 bases; J trimming: 8 bases; junction bases outside the gene matches: 11. CDR3 length: 17 residues. Looked up from germline, CDR1 is SGHAT and CDR2 is FQNNGV.

The chain joins TRBV28 to TRBJ2-7, with 7 bases that match TRBD1. Germline loops: CDR1 MDHEN, CDR2 SYDVKM. Losses at the gene ends were 8 bases for V and 3 bases for J; bases not matched to a gene: 4. The CDR3 covers 12 residues. DNA of the CDR3: TGTGCCAGCTGGGACAGCCTCTACGAGCAGTACTTC. Translated: CASWDSLYEQYF.

This rearrangement joins TRBV5-6 to TRBJ2-7; D is undetermined. The CDR3 extends over 14 amino acids. Germline CDR1 SGHDT, CDR2 YYEEEE. The ends were cut back, 4 bases at V and 2 bases at J, with 13 bases in the middle. The CDR3 nucleotides are TGTGCCAGCAGCCCCGAGAACCTACCCTACGAGCAGTACTTC. Its translation is CASSPENLPYEQYF.

This chain connects TRBV7-9 to TRBJ2-1, with 8 nucleotides matching TRBD1. The junction had 14 bases not matched to a gene; V was cut back by 5 bases and J by 8 bases. The CDR3 has 16 residues. Looked up from germline, CDR1 is SEHNR and CDR2 is FQNEAQ (reference sequence). For the CDR3, the DNA is TGTGCCAGCAGCCCCGGAACCGGGCAGGGGGCGTATGAGCAGTTCTTC. This gives the protein CASSPGTGQGAYEQFF. Combining the CDR3 with reference TRBV7-9 and TRBJ2-1 gives the whole variable domain DTGVSQNPRHKITKRGQNVTFRCDPISEHNRLYWYRQTLGQGPEFLTYFQNEAQLEKSRLLSDRFSAERPKGSFSTLEIQRTEQGDSAMYLCASSPGTGQGAYEQFFGPGTRLTVL.

The gene calls are TRBV29-1 and TRBJ2-7, with D possibly TRBD1 on 5 matching bases. The CDR3 runs 16 residues. V lost 1 base and J 5 bases, leaving 21 bases between the germline ends. From germline, CDR1 is SQVTM and CDR2 ANQGSEA. CDR3 coding DNA: TGCAGCGTTGAAGTCCTGTCGGACACGGGTGTCAACGAGCAGTACTTC. Protein sequence: CSVEVLSDTGVNEQYF.

CDR3 coding DNA: TGTGCCAGCGGATCTTTGCAGGAGAATGAGCAGTTCTTC. Translation: CASGSLQENEQFF. This sequence joins TRBV7-2 and TRBJ2-1; D unclear. CDR3 length: 13 residues. Germline assignment: CDR1 SGHTA and CDR2 FQGNSA. The germline V and J ends were trimmed by 8 bases and 7 bases, with 15 bases remaining between them.

Notes on this clone: The junction differs from germline at one of its ends, possibly a read error. This CDR3 is also generated by other DNA sequences in the sample. The rearrangement links TRBV27 to TRBJ2-7; no clear D gene. The CDR3 runs 12 residues. In germline, CDR1 is MNHEY, CDR2 SMNVEV (reference sequence). CDR3 sequence: CASGFTGYEQYF. In DNA, the CDR3 is TGTGCCAGCGGTTTTACGGGTTACGAGCAGTACTTC.

This clone has only one observation. This sequence joins TRBV6-1 and TRBJ1-2; unclear D gene. The germline V and J ends were trimmed by 4 bases and 6 bases, with 15 bases remaining between them. Germline V gene lookup returns CDR1 MNHNS and CDR2 SASEGT. This CDR3 contains 14 residues. CDR3 residues: CASSVDIALNGYTF. CDR3 DNA sequence: TGTGCCAGCAGTGTCGACATCGCCCTTAATGGCTACACCTTC.

As for this clone: The same CDR3 can be traced to other DNA sequences in this sample. This sequence joins TRBV2 and TRBJ2-7; D uncertain. Germline CDR1 reads SNHLY; CDR2 reads FYNNEI. The CDR3 contains 11 residues. V lost 6 bases and J 4 bases, leaving 7 bases between the germline ends. The CDR3 bases are TGTGCCAGCAGCCCCCGATACGAGCAGTACTTC. This sequence encodes CASSPRYEQYF.

The rearrangement joins TRBV4-3 to TRBJ2-7; D is perhaps TRBD1 (6 bases). This CDR3 contains 14 residues. CDR1 is LGHNA, CDR2 YSLEER, per germline. Trimming left V 1 base short and J 3 bases short, with 10 bases between. This chain's CDR3 is CASSQVAGVYEQYF. The CDR3 DNA reads TGCGCCAGCAGCCAAGTGGCAGGGGTCTACGAGCAGTACTTC.

This clone has a single count. V gene TRBV11-2 combines with J gene TRBJ1-1; D gene unclear. The V gene lost 5 bases and the J gene lost 5 bases, with 12 bases spanning the gap. This CDR3 spans 13 amino acids. Germline V gene lookup returns CDR1 SGHAT and CDR2 FQNNGV. The DNA for the CDR3 is TGTGCCAGCAGCCTCGACCCCGGGACTGAAGCTTTCTTT. It yields the protein CASSLDPGTEAFF.